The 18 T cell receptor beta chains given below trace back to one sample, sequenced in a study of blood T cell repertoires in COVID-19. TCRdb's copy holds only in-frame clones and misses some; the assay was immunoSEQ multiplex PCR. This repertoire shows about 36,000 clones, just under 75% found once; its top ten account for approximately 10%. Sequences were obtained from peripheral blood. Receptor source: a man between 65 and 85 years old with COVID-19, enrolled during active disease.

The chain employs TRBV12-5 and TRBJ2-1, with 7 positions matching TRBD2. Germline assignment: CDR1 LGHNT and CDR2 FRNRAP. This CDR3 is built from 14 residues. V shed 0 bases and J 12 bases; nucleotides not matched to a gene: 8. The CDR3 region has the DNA TGTGCTAGTGGTTTGGTACGGGAGGACGGATTGCAGTTCTTC. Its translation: CASGLVREDGLQFF.

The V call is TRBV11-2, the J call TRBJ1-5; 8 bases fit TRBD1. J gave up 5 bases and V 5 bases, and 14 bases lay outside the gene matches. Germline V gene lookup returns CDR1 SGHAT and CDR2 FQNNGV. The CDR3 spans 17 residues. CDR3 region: CASSRTGKTFSYQPQHF. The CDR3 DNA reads TGTGCCAGCAGCCGGACAGGGAAAACTTTCTCTTATCAGCCCCAGCATTTT.

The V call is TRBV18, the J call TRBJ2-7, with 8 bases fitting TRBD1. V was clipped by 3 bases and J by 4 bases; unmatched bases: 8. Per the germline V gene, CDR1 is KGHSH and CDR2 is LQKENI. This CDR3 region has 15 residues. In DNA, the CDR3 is TGTGCCAGCTCACCGTCAATCAGGGGGCTGTACGAGCAGTACTTC. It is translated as CASSPSIRGLYEQYF.

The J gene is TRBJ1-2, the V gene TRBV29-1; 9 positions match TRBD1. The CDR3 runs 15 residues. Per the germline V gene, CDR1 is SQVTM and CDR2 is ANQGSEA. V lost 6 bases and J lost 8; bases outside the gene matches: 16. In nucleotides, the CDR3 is TGCAGCGTCTTCGTCAGGGGACAGGGTTCGGGAGGCTACACCTTC. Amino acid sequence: CSVFVRGQGSGGYTF.

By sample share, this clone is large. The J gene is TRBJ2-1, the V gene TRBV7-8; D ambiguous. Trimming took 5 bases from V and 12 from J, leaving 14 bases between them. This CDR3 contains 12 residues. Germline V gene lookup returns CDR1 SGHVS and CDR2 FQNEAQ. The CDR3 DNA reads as TGTGCCAGCAGCCAGGCGGTATTTGGGCAGTTCTTC. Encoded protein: CASSQAVFGQFF. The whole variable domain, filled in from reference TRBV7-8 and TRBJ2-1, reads GAGVSQSPRYKVAKRGQDVALRCDPISGHVSLFWYQQALGQGPEFLTYFQNEAQLDKSGLPSDRFFAERPEGSVSTLKIQRTQQEDSAVYLCASSQAVFGQFFGPGTRLTVL.

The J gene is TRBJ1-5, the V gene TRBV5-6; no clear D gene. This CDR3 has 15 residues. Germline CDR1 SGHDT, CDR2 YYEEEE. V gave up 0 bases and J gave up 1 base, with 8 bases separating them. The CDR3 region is CASSLGGQSNQPQHF. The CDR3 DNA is TGTGCCAGCAGCTTGGGAGGCCAAAGCAATCAGCCCCAGCATTTT.

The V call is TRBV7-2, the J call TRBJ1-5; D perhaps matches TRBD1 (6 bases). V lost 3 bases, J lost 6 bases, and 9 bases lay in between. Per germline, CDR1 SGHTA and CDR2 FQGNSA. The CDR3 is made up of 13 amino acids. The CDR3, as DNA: TGTGCCAGCAGCTTCGGGGGGGCTCAGCCCCAGCATTTT. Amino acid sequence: CASSFGGAQPQHF.

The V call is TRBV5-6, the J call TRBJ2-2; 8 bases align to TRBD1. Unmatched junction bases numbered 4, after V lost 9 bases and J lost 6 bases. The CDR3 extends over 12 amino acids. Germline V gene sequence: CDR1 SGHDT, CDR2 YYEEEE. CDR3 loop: CATATGAGELFF. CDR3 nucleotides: TGTGCCACGGCGACAGGGGCCGGGGAGCTGTTTTTT.

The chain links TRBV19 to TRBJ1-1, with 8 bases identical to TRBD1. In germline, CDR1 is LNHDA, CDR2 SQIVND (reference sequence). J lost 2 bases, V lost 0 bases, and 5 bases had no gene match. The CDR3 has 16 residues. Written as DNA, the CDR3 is TGTGCCAGTAGTATAGACCCGACAGGGGCAAACACTGAAGCTTTCTTT. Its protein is CASSIDPTGANTEAFF.

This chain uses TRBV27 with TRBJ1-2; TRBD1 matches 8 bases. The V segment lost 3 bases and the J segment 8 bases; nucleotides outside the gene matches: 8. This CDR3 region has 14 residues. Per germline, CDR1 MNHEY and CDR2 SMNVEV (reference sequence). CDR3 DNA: TGTGCCAGCAGTTTCGGGCAGGGGGCATGGGGCTACACCTTC. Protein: CASSFGQGAWGYTF.

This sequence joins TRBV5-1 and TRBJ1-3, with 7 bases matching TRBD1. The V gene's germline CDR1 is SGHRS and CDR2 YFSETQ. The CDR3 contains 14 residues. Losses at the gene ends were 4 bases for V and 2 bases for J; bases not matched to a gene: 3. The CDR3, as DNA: TGCGCCAGCAGCCTCGGGACAGCTGGAAACACCATATATTTT. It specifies CASSLGTAGNTIYF. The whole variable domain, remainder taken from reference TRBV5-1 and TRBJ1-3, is KAGVTQTPRYLIKTRGQQVTLSCSPISGHRSVSWYQQTPGQGLQFLFEYFSETQRNKGNFPGRFSGRQFSNSRSEMNVSTLELGDSALYLCASSLGTAGNTIYFGEGSWLTVV.

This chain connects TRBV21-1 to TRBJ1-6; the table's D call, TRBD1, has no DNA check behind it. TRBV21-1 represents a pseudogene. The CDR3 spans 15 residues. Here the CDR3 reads CASVGQSSYNSPLHF. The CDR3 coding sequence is TGTGCCAGCGTGGGACAGAGCTCCTATAATTCACCCCTCCACTTT.

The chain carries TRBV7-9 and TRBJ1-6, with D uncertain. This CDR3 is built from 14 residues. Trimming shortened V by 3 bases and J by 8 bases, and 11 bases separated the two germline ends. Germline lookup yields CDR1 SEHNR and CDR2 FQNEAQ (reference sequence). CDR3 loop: CASSFQAYYSPLHF. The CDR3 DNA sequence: TGTGCCAGCAGCTTCCAGGCCTACTATTCACCCCTCCACTTT.

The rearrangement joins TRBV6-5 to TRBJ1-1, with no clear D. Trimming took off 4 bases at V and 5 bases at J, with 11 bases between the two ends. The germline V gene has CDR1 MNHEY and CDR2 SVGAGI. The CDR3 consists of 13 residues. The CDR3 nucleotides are TGTGCCAGCAGTTTTCAACCCCAGACTGAAGCTTTCTTT. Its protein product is CASSFQPQTEAFF.

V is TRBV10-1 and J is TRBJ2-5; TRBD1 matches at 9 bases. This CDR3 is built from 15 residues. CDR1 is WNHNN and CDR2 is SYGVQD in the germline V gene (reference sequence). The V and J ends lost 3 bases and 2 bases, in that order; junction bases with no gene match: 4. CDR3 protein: CASSEGTGIQETQYF. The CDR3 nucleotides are TGCGCCAGCAGTGAAGGGACAGGGATACAAGAGACCCAGTACTTC.

CDR3 nucleotides: TGCAGCGTGGTGACAGGAGCCTACGAGCAGTACTTC. Protein: CSVVTGAYEQYF. The chain is built from TRBV29-1 and TRBJ2-7; D may be TRBD1 (6 bases). Trimming removed 6 bases from V and 2 bases from J, with 11 bases in between. The CDR3 totals 12 residues. From germline, CDR1 is SQVTM and CDR2 ANQGSEA.

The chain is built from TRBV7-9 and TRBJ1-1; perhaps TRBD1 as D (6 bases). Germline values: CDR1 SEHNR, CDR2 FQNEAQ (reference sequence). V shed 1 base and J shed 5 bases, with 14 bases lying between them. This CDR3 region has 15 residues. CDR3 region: CASSLGTGKETEAFF. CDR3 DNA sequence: TGTGCCAGCAGCTTAGGTACAGGGAAAGAGACTGAAGCTTTCTTT.

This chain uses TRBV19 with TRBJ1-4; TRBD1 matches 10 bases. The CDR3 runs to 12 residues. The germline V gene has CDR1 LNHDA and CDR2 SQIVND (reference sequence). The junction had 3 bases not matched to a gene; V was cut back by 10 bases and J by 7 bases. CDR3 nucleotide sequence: TGTGCCACGACAGGGGGCCCTGAAAAACTGTTTTTT. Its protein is CATTGGPEKLFF.